This T cell receptor beta chain was obtained from a study of radiotherapy plus CTLA-4 blockade in lung cancer. Deletions cut 0 bases from V and 2 bases from J, with 6 bases between. The CDR3 loop spans 14 amino acids. CDR1 is LGHNA, CDR2 YNFKEQ, per germline. Study-wide findings and caveats: Expansion of tumor-derived TCR clones was observed in blood after radiotherapy plus ipilimumab.

Note on this clone: Its target is not known.

Data came from immunoSEQ multiplex PCR; TCRdb stores just in-frame clones and leaves some out. The repertoire includes some 48,000 clones, around 88% of them detected once, and under 20% sits in the top ten. This material consisted of peripheral blood, taken from a patient treated with radiotherapy plus ipilimumab. J is TRBJ2-3 and V is TRBV4-2; D remains ambiguous. The receptor was isolated from a human donor with non-small cell lung cancer that progressed on radiotherapy plus ipilimumab. Some clones in this sample may be carry-over from other donors' samples. The DNA of the CDR3 is TGTGCCAGCAGCCAAGAGGTAGACACAGATACGCAGTATTTT. It codes for CASSQEVDTDTQYF.